The rows below give T cell receptor beta chains drawn from one sample of a study of identical twins. TCRdb re-derived calls from the 5' RACE reads in MiXCR, one entry per CDR3 protein. Of 1,800,000 or so distinct CDR3 sequences listed, less than 35% were seen once; the top ten hold approximately 0.25%. Sequences were obtained from cord blood. The receptors here all came from a newborn girl in good health. Each CDR3 is given with its conserved first and last residue. D genes are given only for firm matches. The listing skips clone size in some rows; elsewhere it reads once, few, many or a size class.

>TRBJ2-7|few|18|TRBD2|TRBV5-6
TGTGCCAGCAGCTTGTCGTTCGGGAGGGCCTATTCGTCCTACGAGCAGTACTTC
CASSLSFGRAYSSYEQYF
>TRBJ2-7|many|15|TRBD2|TRBV2
TGTGCCAGCAGTCGCGGACTAGCGGCCACCTACGAGCAGTACTTC
CASSRGLAATYEQYF
>TRBJ2-7|many|16|NA|TRBV28
TGTGCCAGCAGTTTTAAATTCGGACGGCCTTCCTACGAGCAGTACTTC
CASSFKFGRPSYEQYF
>TRBJ1-5|few|14|NA|TRBV10-3
TGTGCCACCAGAACACCGAGTAGCAATCAGCCCCAGCATTTT
CATRTPSSNQPQHF
>TRBJ2-4|NA|17|TRBD1|TRBV28
TGTGCCAGCAGCCCCTTCCCAGGGGGACAAGCCAAAAACATTCAGTACTTC
CASSPFPGGQAKNIQYF
>TRBJ2-7|NA|12|NA|TRBV20-1
TGCAGTGCTAGGCGAAGAGGGGACGAGCAGTACTTC
CSARRRGDEQYF
>TRBJ2-7|NA|16|NA|TRBV11-2
TGTGCCAGCAGCCATCCCAGGCGTTTGAGCTCCTACGAGCAGTACTTC
CASSHPRRLSSYEQYF
>TRBJ1-2|few|13|TRBD1|TRBV5-1
TGCGCCAGCGAACCAGGGGGTGGTTATGGCTACACCTTC
CASEPGGGYGYTF
>TRBJ2-3|NA|13|TRBD2|TRBV11-2
TGTGCCAGCAACGCGGGGGTCACAGATACGCAGTATTTT
CASNAGVTDTQYF
>TRBJ2-1|few|15|TRBD2|TRBV20-1
TGCAGTGCTAGAAAGGGTAGTAGCGGGGTGAATGAGCAGTTCTTC
CSARKGSSGVNEQFF
>TRBJ1-2|NA|15|NA|TRBV27
TGTGCCAGCGGTCTGGGAGGGGTTGCTAACTATGGCTACACCTTC
CASGLGGVANYGYTF
>TRBJ2-1|NA|15|NA|TRBV12-3/TRBV12-4
TGTGCCAGCAGTTTTGGGGGCACGGTCTACAATGAGCAGTTCTTC
CASSFGGTVYNEQFF
>TRBJ1-5|NA|17|TRBD1|TRBV6-1
TGTGCCGGGCACCGGGACAGGGGAAACGTAGGCAATCAGCCCCAGCATTTT
CAGHRDRGNVGNQPQHF
>TRBJ2-7|NA|16|TRBD2|TRBV10-3
TGTGCCATCAGTGATTACGGGACTAGCGGGTTCTACGAGCAGTACTTC
CAISDYGTSGFYEQYF
>TRBJ2-4|few|18|TRBD2|TRBV4-1
TGCGCCAGCAGCCCCGGACTAGCGGGGGGCTCAGCCAAAAACATTCAGTACTTC
CASSPGLAGGSAKNIQYF
>TRBJ2-1|NA|13|TRBD2|TRBV10-3
TGTGCCACCGGACTAGTACCATACAATGAGCAGTTCTTC
CATGLVPYNEQFF
>TRBJ2-1|NA|15|TRBD2|TRBV20-1
TGCAGTGCTCCTAGCGGGACCCTCTCCTACAATGGGCAGTTCTTC
CSAPSGTLSYNGQFF
>TRBJ2-2|NA|14|NA|TRBV20-1
TGCAGTCCTAAAAGAGGTGGGGGGACCGGGGAGCTGTTTTTT
CSPKRGGGTGELFF
>TRBJ1-1|many|14|NA|TRBV5-1
TGCGCCAGCAGCTTGGCGGGACGGAGCACTGAAGCTTTCTTT
CASSLAGRSTEAFF
>TRBJ2-3|few|19|NA|TRBV10-3
TGTGCCATCAGTGAGTTGGGGAAAAACCTAATTACTAGCACAGATACGCAGTATTTT
CAISELGKNLITSTDTQYF